This paragraph covers one TCR beta chain sequence. What it recognizes is unknown. The read ends 3 residues shy of where the CDR3 ends; the end is completed using the germline J gene. The data are from a study of Tregs in tolerant kidney transplant recipients. Only in-frame clones appear in the TCRdb table, and some are missing; sequencing was by immunoSEQ multiplex PCR. Its clone listing holds tens of thousands of clones. The nonmyeloablative bone marrow transplants came from related graft donors, with transient mixed chimerism. The V and J ends lost 6 bases and 7 bases respectively, with 18 bases between them. The CDR3 is made up of 13 amino acids. Germline values: CDR1 DFQATT, CDR2 SNEGSKA (reference sequence). General study findings and limits: Tregs expanded with activated donor B cells seemed most donor-specific.

The TCR comes from a human patient who received a combined kidney and bone marrow transplant. Some T cells may possibly be graft donor cells. The specimen was CD4+ T cells from blood (PBMCs), collected 24 months after the transplant. The chain recombines TRBV20-1 with TRBJ1-2; D is uncertain. Partial CDR3 DNA: TGCAGTGCAGGCGACCCGACTTTATTTGGC. It encodes CSAGDPTLFG. The complete CDR3 sequence is CSAGDPTLFGYTF.